This is a list of T cell receptor beta chains from one sample in a study of CD8 T cells in Susac syndrome. TCRdb redid the calling of the immunoSEQ multiplex PCR reads with MiXCR, one entry per CDR3 protein. The sample yields 160,000 or so distinct CDR3 sequences, around 94% seen once. The sequencing sample was made of CD4+ T cells from PBMCs. The receptors were sampled from a human donor with Susac syndrome. Each CDR3 is given with its conserved first and last residue. Each record gives: CDR3 length, V gene, clone size, J gene, D gene, CDR3 protein, CDR3 DNA. D genes are given only for firm matches. Size tells how often a clone was seen (once, few, many) or the class of an expanded clone, and some rows leave it out.

len: 19
v_gene: TRBV9
abundance: NA
j_gene: TRBJ2-4
d_gene: TRBD2
CDR3aa: CASSGGLAGGEKAKNIQYF
CDR3nt: TGTGCCAGCAGCGGGGGACTAGCGGGGGGAGAGAAGGCCAAAAACATTCAGTACTTC

len: 14
v_gene: TRBV9
abundance: NA
j_gene: TRBJ2-1
d_gene: NA
CDR3aa: CASSVGDVYNEQFF
CDR3nt: TGTGCCAGCAGCGTTGGCGATGTTTACAATGAGCAGTTCTTC

len: 15
v_gene: TRBV5-4
abundance: once
j_gene: TRBJ1-2
d_gene: TRBD1
CDR3aa: CASSQGTDGLYGYTF
CDR3nt: TGTGCCAGCAGCCAAGGGACAGACGGGCTCTATGGCTACACCTTC

len: 14
v_gene: TRBV29-1
abundance: NA
j_gene: TRBJ2-2
d_gene: NA
CDR3aa: CSVGLDMNTGELFF
CDR3nt: TGCAGCGTGGGACTGGACATGAACACCGGGGAGCTGTTTTTT

len: 16
v_gene: TRBV5-1
abundance: NA
j_gene: TRBJ1-2
d_gene: TRBD1
CDR3aa: CASSLTPGTDNYGYTF
CDR3nt: TGCGCCAGCAGCTTGACTCCCGGGACAGATAACTATGGCTACACCTTC

len: 13
v_gene: TRBV30
abundance: few
j_gene: TRBJ1-5
d_gene: NA
CDR3aa: CAWSVQGNQPQHF
CDR3nt: TGTGCCTGGAGTGTACAGGGCAATCAGCCCCAGCATTTT

len: 13
v_gene: TRBV20-1
abundance: NA
j_gene: TRBJ2-3
d_gene: TRBD2
CDR3aa: CSARLSGGDTQYF
CDR3nt: TGCAGTGCTAGACTTAGCGGGGGAGATACGCAGTATTTT

len: 12
v_gene: TRBV25-1
abundance: NA
j_gene: TRBJ2-5
d_gene: NA
CDR3aa: CASRLGGQTQYF
CDR3nt: TGTGCCAGCAGGTTGGGGGGGCAGACCCAGTACTTC

len: 14
v_gene: TRBV25-1
abundance: NA
j_gene: TRBJ1-2
d_gene: NA
CDR3aa: CASTPHGGKRVYTF
CDR3nt: TGTGCCAGCACGCCCCACGGGGGGAAAAGGGTCTACACCTTC

len: 13
v_gene: TRBV3-1
abundance: NA
j_gene: TRBJ2-7
d_gene: NA
CDR3aa: CASSQVSGVEQYF
CDR3nt: TGTGCCAGCAGCCAAGTATCGGGGGTCGAGCAGTACTTC

len: 12
v_gene: TRBV3-1
abundance: NA
j_gene: TRBJ1-6
d_gene: NA
CDR3aa: CASSQRDSPLHF
CDR3nt: TGTGCCAGCAGCCAAAGGGATTCACCCCTCCACTTT

len: 15
v_gene: TRBV4-2
abundance: NA
j_gene: TRBJ1-2
d_gene: NA
CDR3aa: CASSQWAGDNYGYTF
CDR3nt: TGTGCCAGCAGCCAATGGGCAGGGGATAACTATGGCTACACCTTC

len: 13
v_gene: TRBV3-1
abundance: NA
j_gene: TRBJ1-5
d_gene: NA
CDR3aa: CASSQVGQQPQHF
CDR3nt: TGTGCCAGCAGCCAAGTTGGCCAGCAGCCCCAGCATTTT

len: 14
v_gene: TRBV3-1
abundance: NA
j_gene: TRBJ2-7
d_gene: NA
CDR3aa: CASSRRGQLYEQYF
CDR3nt: TGTGCCAGCAGCCGCCGAGGGCAGCTCTACGAGCAGTACTTC

len: 18
v_gene: TRBV3-1
abundance: NA
j_gene: TRBJ2-2
d_gene: TRBD2
CDR3aa: CASSPLAGGPRGAGELFF
CDR3nt: TGTGCCAGCAGCCCCCTAGCGGGGGGGCCAAGAGGGGCCGGGGAGCTGTTTTTT

len: 17
v_gene: TRBV25-1
abundance: NA
j_gene: TRBJ2-3
d_gene: TRBD1
CDR3aa: CASSEGRQGFSTDTQYF
CDR3nt: TGTGCCAGCAGTGAAGGGAGACAGGGCTTCTCCACAGATACGCAGTATTTT

len: 15
v_gene: TRBV5-6
abundance: NA
j_gene: TRBJ1-6
d_gene: TRBD1
CDR3aa: CASSWTGPDNSPLHF
CDR3nt: TGTGCCAGCAGCTGGACAGGGCCCGATAATTCACCCCTCCACTTT